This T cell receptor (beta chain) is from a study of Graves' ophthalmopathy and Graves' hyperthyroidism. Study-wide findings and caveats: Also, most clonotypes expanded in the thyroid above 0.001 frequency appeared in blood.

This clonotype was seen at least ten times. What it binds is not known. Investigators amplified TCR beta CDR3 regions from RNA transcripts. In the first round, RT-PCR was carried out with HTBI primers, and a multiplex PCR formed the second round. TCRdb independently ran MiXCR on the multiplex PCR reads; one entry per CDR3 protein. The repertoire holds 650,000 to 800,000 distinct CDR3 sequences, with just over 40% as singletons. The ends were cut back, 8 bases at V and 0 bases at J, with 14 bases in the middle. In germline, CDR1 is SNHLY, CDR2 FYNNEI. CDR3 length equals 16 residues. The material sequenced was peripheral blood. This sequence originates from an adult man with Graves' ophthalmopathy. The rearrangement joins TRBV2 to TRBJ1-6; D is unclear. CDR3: CASSLRASSYNSPLHF. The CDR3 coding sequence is TGTGCCAGCTCGTTACGGGCTAGCTCCTATAATTCACCCCTCCACTTT. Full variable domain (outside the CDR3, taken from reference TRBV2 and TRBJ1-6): EPEVTQTPSHQVTQMGQEVILRCVPISNHLYFYWYRQILGQKVEFLVSFYNNEISEKSEIFDDQFSVERPDGSNFTLKIRSTKLEDSAMYFCASSLRASSYNSPLHFGNGTRLTVT.